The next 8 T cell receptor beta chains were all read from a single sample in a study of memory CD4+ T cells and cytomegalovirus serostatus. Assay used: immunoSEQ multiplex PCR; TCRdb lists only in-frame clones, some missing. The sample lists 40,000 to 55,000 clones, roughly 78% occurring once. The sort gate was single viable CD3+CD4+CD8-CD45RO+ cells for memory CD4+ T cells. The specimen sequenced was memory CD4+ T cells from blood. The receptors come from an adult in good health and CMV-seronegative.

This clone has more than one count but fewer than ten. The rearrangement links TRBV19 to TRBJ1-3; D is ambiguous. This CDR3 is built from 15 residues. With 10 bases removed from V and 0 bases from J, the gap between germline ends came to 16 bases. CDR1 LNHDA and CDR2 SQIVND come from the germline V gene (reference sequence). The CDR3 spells CATRPDRFSGNTIYF. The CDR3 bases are TGTGCCACCCGACCGGACCGTTTCTCTGGAAACACCATATATTTT. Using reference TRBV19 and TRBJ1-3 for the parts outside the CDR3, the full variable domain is DGGITQSPKYLFRKEGQNVTLSCEQNLNHDAMYWYRQDPGQGLRLIYYSQIVNDFQKGDIAEGYSVSREKKESFPLTVTSAQKNPTAFYLCATRPDRFSGNTIYFGEGSWLTVV.

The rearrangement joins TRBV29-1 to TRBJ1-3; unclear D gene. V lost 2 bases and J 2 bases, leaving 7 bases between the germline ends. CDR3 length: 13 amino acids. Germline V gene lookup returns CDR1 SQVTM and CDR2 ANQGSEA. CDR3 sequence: CSVEKETGNTIYF. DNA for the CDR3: TGCAGCGTTGAAAAGGAGACTGGAAACACCATATATTTT.

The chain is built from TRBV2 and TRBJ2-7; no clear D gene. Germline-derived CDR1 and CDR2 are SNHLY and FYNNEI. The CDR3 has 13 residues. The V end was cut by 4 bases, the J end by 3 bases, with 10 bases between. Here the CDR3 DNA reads TGTGCCAGCAGTGGACTCCGGAGCTACGAGCAGTACTTC. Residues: CASSGLRSYEQYF.

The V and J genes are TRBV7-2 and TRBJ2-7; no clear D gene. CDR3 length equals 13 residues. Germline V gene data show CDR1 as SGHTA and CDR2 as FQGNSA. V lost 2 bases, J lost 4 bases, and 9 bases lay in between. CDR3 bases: TGTGCCAGCAGCTTATTGGACGGATACGAGCAGTACTTC. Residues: CASSLLDGYEQYF.

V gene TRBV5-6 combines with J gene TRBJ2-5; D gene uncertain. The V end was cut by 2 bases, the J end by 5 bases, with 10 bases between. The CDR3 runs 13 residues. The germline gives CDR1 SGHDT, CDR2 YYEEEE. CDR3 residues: CASSFEYLETQYF. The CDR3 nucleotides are TGTGCCAGCAGCTTTGAATACCTGGAGACCCAGTACTTC. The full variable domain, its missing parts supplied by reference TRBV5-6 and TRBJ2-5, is DAGVTQSPTHLIKTRGQQVTLRCSPKSGHDTVSWYQQALGQGPQFIFQYYEEEERQRGNFPDRFSGHQFPNYSSELNVNALLLGDSALYLCASSFEYLETQYFGPGTRLLVL.

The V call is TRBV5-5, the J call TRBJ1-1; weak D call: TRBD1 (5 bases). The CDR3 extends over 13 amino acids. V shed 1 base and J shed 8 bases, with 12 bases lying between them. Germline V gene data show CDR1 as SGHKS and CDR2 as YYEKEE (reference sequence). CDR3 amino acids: CASSLQAGTEAFF. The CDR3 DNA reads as TGTGCCAGCAGCTTGCAGGCCGGGACGGAAGCTTTCTTT.

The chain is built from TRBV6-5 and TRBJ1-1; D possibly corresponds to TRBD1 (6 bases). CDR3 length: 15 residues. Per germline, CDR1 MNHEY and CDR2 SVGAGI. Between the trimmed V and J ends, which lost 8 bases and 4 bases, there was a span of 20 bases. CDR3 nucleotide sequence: TGTGCCAGCGGGCCAATACAGGGCAGGCGCACTGAAGCTTTCTTT. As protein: CASGPIQGRRTEAFF.

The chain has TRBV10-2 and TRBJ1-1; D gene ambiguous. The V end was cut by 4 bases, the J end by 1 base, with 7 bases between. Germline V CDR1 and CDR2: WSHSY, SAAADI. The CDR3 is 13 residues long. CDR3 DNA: TGCGCCAGCAGTGCTAACAGGAACACTGAAGCTTTCTTT. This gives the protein CASSANRNTEAFF.